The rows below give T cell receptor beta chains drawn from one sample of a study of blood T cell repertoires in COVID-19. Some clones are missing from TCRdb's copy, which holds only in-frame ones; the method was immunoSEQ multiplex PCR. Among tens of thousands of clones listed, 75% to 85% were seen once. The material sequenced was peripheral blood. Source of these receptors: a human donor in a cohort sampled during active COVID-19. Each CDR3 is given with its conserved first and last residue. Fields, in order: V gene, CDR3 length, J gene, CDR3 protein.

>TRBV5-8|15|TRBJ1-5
CASSPGTGGKQPQHF
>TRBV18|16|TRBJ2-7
CASSPLLAGGGYEQYF
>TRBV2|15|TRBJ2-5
CASSVLAGGQETQYF
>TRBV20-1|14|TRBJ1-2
CSASGAGGLYGYTF
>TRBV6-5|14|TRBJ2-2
CASRRLAGTGELFF
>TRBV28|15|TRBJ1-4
CASRSPGQGNEKLFF
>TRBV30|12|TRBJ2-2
CAWNSGHVELFF
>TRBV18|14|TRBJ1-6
CASSLTGRDSPLHF
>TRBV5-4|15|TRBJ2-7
CASSPDGLANYEQYF
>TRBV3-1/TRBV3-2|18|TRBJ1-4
CAIIQATGGVVSNEKLFF
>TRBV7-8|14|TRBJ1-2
CASSQGQGTDGYTF
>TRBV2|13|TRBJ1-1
CASSERMTAEAFF
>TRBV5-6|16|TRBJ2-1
CASSLEAGGLYNEQFF
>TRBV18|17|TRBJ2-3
CASSLTTGTSGTDTQYF
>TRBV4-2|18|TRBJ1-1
CASATRDSPGVVNTEAFF
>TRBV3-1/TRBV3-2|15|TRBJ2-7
CASSSSSGGVYEQYF
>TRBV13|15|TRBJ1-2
CASSSAGTTNYGYTF
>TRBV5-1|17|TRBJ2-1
CASSLAPLAGSYNEQFF
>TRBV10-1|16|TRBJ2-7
CASRPLRGHRPYEQYF
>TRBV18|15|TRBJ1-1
CASSPSPTTGTEAFF
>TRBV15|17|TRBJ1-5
CATSLGQGAYSNQPQHF
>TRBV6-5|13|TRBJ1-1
CASRGTGRTEAFF
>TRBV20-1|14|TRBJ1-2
CSASTGTGDYGYTF
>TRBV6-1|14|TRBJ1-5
CASSEAPGNQPQHF
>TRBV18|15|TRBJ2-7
CASSPGVGRYYEQYF
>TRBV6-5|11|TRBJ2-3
CASTGGDTQYF
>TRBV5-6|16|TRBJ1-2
CASSFSGTGASYGYTF
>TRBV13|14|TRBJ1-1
CASSLAGGNTEAFF
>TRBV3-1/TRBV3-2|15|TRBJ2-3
CASSLPGGGTDTQYF
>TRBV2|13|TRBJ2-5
CASIKEFRETQYF
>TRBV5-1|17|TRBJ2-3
CASSLYEAGVIGDTQYF
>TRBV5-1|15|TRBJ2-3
CASSLRSGVTDTQYF
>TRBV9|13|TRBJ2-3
CASSVVGADTQYF
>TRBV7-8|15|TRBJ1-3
CASSLAGGSGNTIYF
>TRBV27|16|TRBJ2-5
CASSSRTSGVGETQYF
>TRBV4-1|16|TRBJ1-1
CASSQPWGGAGTEAFF
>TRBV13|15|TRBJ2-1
CASSLEGLADLEQFF
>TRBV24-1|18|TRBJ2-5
CATSDPNPGQDPPETQYF
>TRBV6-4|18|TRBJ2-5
CASSDHRNPQRMGETQYF
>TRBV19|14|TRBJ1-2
CASSTTDRDYGYTF
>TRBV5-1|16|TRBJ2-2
CASSLARGGGTGELFF
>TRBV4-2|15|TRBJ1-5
CASSQVLDSNQPQHF
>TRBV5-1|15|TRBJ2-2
CASSLNSGMVGELFF
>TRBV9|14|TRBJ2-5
CASSSSGGQETQYF
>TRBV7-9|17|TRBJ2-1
CASSMGGPNHSYNEQFF
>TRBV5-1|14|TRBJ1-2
CASSLTGINYGYTF
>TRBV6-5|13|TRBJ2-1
CASKQGIWNEQFF
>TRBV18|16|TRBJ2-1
CASSPPGGGHSNEQFF
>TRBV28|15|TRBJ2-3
CASSLNGVVTDTQYF
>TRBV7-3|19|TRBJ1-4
CARDLGQSPSRATNEKLFF
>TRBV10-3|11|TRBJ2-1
CAISDTSEQFF
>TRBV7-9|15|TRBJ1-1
CARLGGIKENTEAFF
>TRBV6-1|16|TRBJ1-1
CASSALRRQLNTEAFF
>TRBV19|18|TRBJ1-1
CASSTSGDRGQLNTEAFF
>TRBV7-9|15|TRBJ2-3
CASSRRGTGSDTQYF